This T cell receptor (beta chain) stems from a study of T cell responses to AZD1222 COVID-19 vaccine. TCRdb's copy holds only in-frame clones and misses some; the assay was immunoSEQ multiplex PCR. The sample includes under 70,000 clones, 79% seen only once; the top ten take approximately 23%. In this sample, this clone turned up a few times. Here the sequenced sample was peripheral blood, taken on day 0 of MenACWY control vaccination. The TCR originated in an adult in good health.

This CDR3 reads CAWSTVQGANSPLHF. CDR3 nucleotides: TGTGCCTGGAGTACCGTACAGGGGGCAAATTCACCCCTCCACTTT. The rearrangement joins TRBV30 to TRBJ1-6; 9 bases match TRBD1. The germline V gene encodes CDR1 GTSNPN and CDR2 SVGIG (reference sequence). V lost 2 bases, J lost 7 bases, and 6 bases stayed unmatched. CDR3 length: 15 amino acids.